This T cell receptor (beta chain) was captured in a study of CD8 T cells in ankylosing spondylitis. Concerning this clonotype: Antigen specificity is unknown.

Points from the study as a whole: The study looked at matched synovial fluid samples from ankylosing spondylitis patients. Disease-linked clones were reported to be significantly enriched there. A motif in TCR beta, a set of 8 or 9 highly homologous variants, appeared characteristic of ankylosing spondylitis blood. Clones linked with disease were CD8+ and fairly uncommon in the peripheral blood.

Germline assignment: CDR1 LGHDT and CDR2 YNNKEL (reference sequence). This CDR3 contains 14 residues. Deletions cut 1 base from V and 7 bases from J, with 13 bases between. TCRdb re-derived calls from the 5' RACE reads in MiXCR, one entry per CDR3 protein. The repertoire includes approximately 440,000 distinct CDR3 sequences, about a sixth of them detected once, and about 0.94% sits in the top ten. This receptor was identified in a male donor with ankylosing spondylitis. Sequencing used blood, either unsorted or a sorted T cell fraction (not recorded which). The chain recombines TRBV3-1 with TRBJ1-1, with D unresolved. CDR3 loop: CASSQVKGGSEAFF. CDR3 in DNA: TGTGCCAGCAGCCAAGTAAAGGGAGGTAGTGAAGCTTTCTTT.